This TCR beta chain was captured by sequencing in a study of T cells in Graves' hyperthyroidism and ophthalmopathy. Study in general: It was at initial diagnosis, before any treatment, that peripheral blood was collected. General study findings and limits: Ophthalmopathy cases were set apart from stable hyperthyroidism by a 13 V-J model. Expanded thyroid clonotypes (above 0.001) were mostly also found in blood.

Template material for amplifying TCR beta CDR3 regions consisted of RNA transcripts. HTBI primers were the set used in a first-round RT-PCR of the TCR CDR3. MiXCR, applied by TCRdb to the multiplex PCR reads, yields one record per CDR3 protein. Of approximately 400,000 distinct CDR3 sequences listed, about 25% were seen once; the top ten hold more than 60%. This clonotype was seen more than once but under ten times. Its antigen is undetermined. This CDR3 has 23 residues. Trimming took 7 bases from V and 3 from J, leaving 40 bases between them. The rearrangement joins TRBV12-3 or TRBV12-4 to TRBJ2-1, with a tentative D call TRBD2 (11 bases). The receptor comes from a man aged 45-65 years with Graves' hyperthyroidism. The sample comprised blood. As DNA, the CDR3 is TGTGCCAGCAATACCGGGACAGGGGTTCCCACTACTAGCGGGAGACCCCTCTACAATGAGCAGTTCTTC. The encoded protein is CASNTGTGVPTTSGRPLYNEQFF.